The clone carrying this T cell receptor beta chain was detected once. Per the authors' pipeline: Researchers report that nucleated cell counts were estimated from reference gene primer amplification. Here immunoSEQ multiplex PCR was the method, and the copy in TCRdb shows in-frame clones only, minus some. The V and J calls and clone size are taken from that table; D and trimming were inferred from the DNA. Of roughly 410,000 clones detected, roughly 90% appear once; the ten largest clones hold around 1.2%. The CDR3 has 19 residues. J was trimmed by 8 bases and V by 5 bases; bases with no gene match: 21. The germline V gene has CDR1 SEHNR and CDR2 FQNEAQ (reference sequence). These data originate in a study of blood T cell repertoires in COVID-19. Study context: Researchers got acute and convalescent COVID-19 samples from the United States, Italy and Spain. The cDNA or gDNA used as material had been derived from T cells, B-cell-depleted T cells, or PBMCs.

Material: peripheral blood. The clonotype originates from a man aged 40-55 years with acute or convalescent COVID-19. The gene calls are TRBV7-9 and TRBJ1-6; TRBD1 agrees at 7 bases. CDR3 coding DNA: TGTGCCAGCAGCGAACCGGACAGGCGCCGAGGGGGCCGATATTCACCCCTCCACTTT. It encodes CASSEPDRRRGGRYSPLHF. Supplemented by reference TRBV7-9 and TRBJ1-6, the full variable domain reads DTGVSQNPRHKITKRGQNVTFRCDPISEHNRLYWYRQTLGQGPEFLTYFQNEAQLEKSRLLSDRFSAERPKGSFSTLEIQRTEQGDSAMYLCASSEPDRRRGGRYSPLHFGNGTRLTVT.